These 10 T cell receptor beta chains originate from one sample sequenced in a study of neoadjuvant anti-PD-1 for oral cavity cancer. As for time point: after neoadjuvant nivolumab, at surgical resection. The protocol was immunoSEQ multiplex PCR, while the TCRdb copy is restricted to in-frame clones and leaves out a portion. The top ten clones hold under 3.5% of a sample with some 8,200 clones, 70% of them seen once. The sequencing used PBMCs, collected after nivolumab (anti-PD-1) treatment. The source is a person aged 40-85 years with oral cavity squamous cell carcinoma.

The rearrangement uses TRBV2 and TRBJ2-1; unclear D gene. The V gene's germline CDR1 is SNHLY and CDR2 FYNNEI. The germline V and J ends were trimmed by 2 bases and 5 bases, with 1 base remaining between them. The CDR3 contains 11 residues. The CDR3, as DNA: TGTGCCAGCAGTGAAAACAATGAGCAGTTCTTC. It yields the protein CASSENNEQFF. Looking up the rest from reference TRBV2 and TRBJ2-1 gives the full variable domain: EPEVTQTPSHQVTQMGQEVILRCVPISNHLYFYWYRQILGQKVEFLVSFYNNEISEKSEIFDDQFSVERPDGSNFTLKIRSTKLEDSAMYFCASSENNEQFFGPGTRLTVL.

The chain joins TRBV18 to TRBJ2-7; maybe TRBD2 (6 bases). In germline, CDR1 is KGHSH, CDR2 LQKENI. CDR3 length: 14 residues. The V end was cut by 0 bases, the J end by 6 bases, with 12 bases between. The CDR3: CASSPPLGLTEQYF. For the CDR3, the DNA is TGTGCCAGCTCACCACCGTTGGGACTTACCGAGCAGTACTTC. Using reference TRBV18 and TRBJ2-7 for the parts outside the CDR3, the full variable domain is NAGVMQNPRHLVRRRGQEARLRCSPMKGHSHVYWYRQLPEEGLKFMVYLQKENIIDESGMPKERFSAEFPKEGPSILRIQQVVRGDSAAYFCASSPPLGLTEQYFGPGTRLTVT.

The chain links TRBV5-4 to TRBJ2-2; 7 positions match TRBD2. CDR3 length equals 17 residues. Germline CDR1 SGHNT, CDR2 YYREEE (reference sequence). The junction had 8 bases not matched to a gene; V was cut back by 3 bases and J by 0 bases. CDR3 amino acids: CASSSQQRGPNTGELFF. CDR3 coding DNA: TGTGCCAGCAGCTCGCAACAGCGGGGCCCGAACACCGGGGAGCTGTTTTTT. Full variable domain (remainder filled in from reference TRBV5-4 and TRBJ2-2): ETGVTQSPTHLIKTRGQQVTLRCSSQSGHNTVSWYQQALGQGPQFIFQYYREEENGRGNFPPRFSGLQFPNYSSELNVNALELDDSALYLCASSSQQRGPNTGELFFGEGSRLTVL.

This chain uses TRBV6-5 with TRBJ1-6; 9 bases align to TRBD1. There are 13 residues in the CDR3. After removal of 5 bases from V and 8 bases from J, the junction contained 1 base not matched to a gene. CDR1 is MNHEY, CDR2 SVGAGI, per germline. The CDR3 DNA follows: TGTGCCAGCAGTAGACAGGGGGATTCACCCCTCCACTTT. The encoded protein is CASSRQGDSPLHF.

The V and J genes are TRBV6-5 and TRBJ1-2; perhaps TRBD1 as D (6 bases). Germline V lookup: CDR1 MNHEY, CDR2 SVGAGI. The CDR3 is 15 residues long. The V end lost 4 bases, the J end lost 3 bases, and 15 bases lay between the germline ends. The CDR3: CASSSRRTVHYGYTF. The CDR3 region has the DNA TGTGCCAGCAGTTCCAGAAGGACAGTTCACTATGGCTACACCTTC.

The chain employs TRBV15 and TRBJ1-4, with TRBD1 as a possible D gene (6 bases). CDR3 size: 17 residues. Germline assignment: CDR1 LNHNV and CDR2 YYDKDF (reference sequence). Trimming removed 0 bases from V and 4 bases from J, with 15 bases in between. This CDR3 is CATSRDQLGGNNEKLFF. The CDR3 DNA reads as TGTGCCACCAGCAGAGATCAATTAGGGGGAAATAATGAAAAACTGTTTTTT.

This clone was detected once. The chain combines TRBV5-4 with TRBJ1-4; 8 nucleotides align to TRBD1. Germline V gives CDR1 SGHNT, CDR2 YYREEE (reference sequence). The CDR3 sequence is 14 residues long. The V and J ends lost 4 bases and 8 bases, in that order; junction bases with no gene match: 7. CDR3 bases: TGTGCCAGCAGCATGGACAGGGAGGTAGAAAAACTGTTTTTT. Protein product: CASSMDREVEKLFF. The full variable domain, completed using reference TRBV5-4 and TRBJ1-4, is ETGVTQSPTHLIKTRGQQVTLRCSSQSGHNTVSWYQQALGQGPQFIFQYYREEENGRGNFPPRFSGLQFPNYSSELNVNALELDDSALYLCASSMDREVEKLFFGSGTQLSVL.

This chain connects TRBV9 to TRBJ2-3; D is undetermined. The CDR3 is 13 amino acids. The germline V and J ends were trimmed by 6 bases and 1 base, with 9 bases remaining between them. From germline, CDR1 is SGDLS and CDR2 YYNGEE. The CDR3 region has the DNA TGTGCCAGCACCCGGTGGGGCACAGATACGCAGTATTTT. Amino acid sequence: CASTRWGTDTQYF.

The CDR3 loop reads CASSFRTAGMETQYF. The CDR3 bases are TGTGCCAGCAGCTTTCGGACAGCGGGGATGGAGACCCAGTACTTC. This chain connects TRBV7-8 to TRBJ2-5; D might be TRBD2 (7 bases). CDR3 length equals 15 residues. Germline V gene sequence: CDR1 SGHVS, CDR2 FQNEAQ. V gave up 3 bases and J gave up 5 bases, with 16 bases separating them.

The rearrangement joins TRBV2 to TRBJ2-5; 10 bases fit TRBD1. The CDR3 has 15 amino acids. The V and J ends lost 8 bases and 1 base, in that order; junction bases with no gene match: 7. CDR1 SNHLY and CDR2 FYNNEI come from the germline V gene. CDR3 sequence reads: CASVWRTGGQETQYF. In DNA, the CDR3 is TGTGCCAGCGTTTGGAGGACAGGGGGCCAAGAGACCCAGTACTTC.